This entry concerns a single TCR beta chain. The antigen is unknown. Germline V lookup: CDR1 LNHDA, CDR2 SQIVND (reference sequence). V was pared by 6 bases and J by 5 bases, with 1 base of the junction left unmatched. The CDR3 sequence is 12 residues long. The sample belongs to a study of shared clonotypes between healthy human individuals. Study details: Three plates were used per donor for CD4 naive, three for CD4 memory, two for CD8 naive and one for CD8 memory.

Study-wide points: It was the non-shared clonotypes that had lower generation probabilities than clonotypes shared by all four donors.

The data were produced by immunoSEQ multiplex PCR, yet TCRdb's version contains in-frame clones alone and is incomplete. Among roughly 2.2 million clones listed, about 90% were seen once. J is TRBJ1-5 and V is TRBV19, with 7 bases identical to TRBD1. The TCR was taken from a young man in good health. Some clones in this sample may be carry-over from other donors' samples. Sequencing was carried out using naive CD4+ T cells from PBMCs. Subset reported: CD45RA+ positively selected. CDR3 sequence reads: CASSRGYQPQHF. CDR3 in DNA: TGTGCCAGTAGCAGGGGGTATCAGCCCCAGCATTTT.